What follows are 29 T cell receptor beta chains derived from one specimen sequenced in a study of cytomegalovirus exposure and HLA in healthy donors. The PCR used 60 Vbeta and 13 Jbeta primers. Using immunoSEQ multiplex PCR, the repertoire was profiled, and TCRdb retains in-frame clones only, with some absent. The sample includes about 93,000 clones, approximately 83% seen only once; the top ten take 3% to 4%. The specimen sequenced was PBMCs. Receptors originate from a man in his forties or fifties in good health and CMV-seronegative.

This chain links TRBV27 with TRBJ1-2; perhaps TRBD1 as D (6 bases). V was trimmed by 2 bases and J by 6 bases, leaving 13 bases between them. CDR1 MNHEY and CDR2 SMNVEV come from the germline V gene (reference sequence). The CDR3 extends over 14 amino acids. The CDR3 sequence: CASSLIRGSDGYTF. The CDR3 DNA sequence: TGTGCCAGCAGTTTAATCAGGGGCTCGGATGGCTACACCTTC.

The V gene is TRBV11-2, the J gene TRBJ2-3, with TRBD1 as a possible D gene (5 bases). CDR1 is SGHAT and CDR2 is FQNNGV in the germline V gene. Trimming removed 5 bases at V and 2 bases at J, with 23 bases between. The CDR3 extends over 18 amino acids. CDR3: CASSLIGQTNRDTDTQYF. CDR3 coding DNA: TGTGCCAGCAGCCTTATAGGACAAACTAACAGAGACACAGATACGCAGTATTTT.

This clone turned up a few times. The chain has TRBV7-3 and TRBJ2-7; D is undetermined. This CDR3 region has 13 residues. From germline, CDR1 is SGHTA and CDR2 FQGTGA. Trimming took off 2 bases at V and 7 bases at J, with 12 bases between the two ends. CDR3 bases: TGTGCCAGCAGCTTAGACGACACCAGGGAGCAGTACTTC. It is translated as CASSLDDTREQYF.

The rearrangement links TRBV7-2 to TRBJ2-3; tentative D call: TRBD2 (7 bases). Germline V gives CDR1 SGHTA, CDR2 FQGNSA. V lost 5 bases and J lost 3, with 15 bases in between. This CDR3 spans 15 amino acids. The CDR3, as DNA: TGTGCCAGCAGCAGAGGGGGGGGCGGAACAGATACGCAGTATTTT. Its translation: CASSRGGGGTDTQYF.

In this sample, this clone turned up a few times. The chain couples TRBV6-1 to TRBJ2-3, with no clear D. This CDR3 comprises 13 residues. Germline V lookup: CDR1 MNHNS, CDR2 SASEGT. V was shortened by 3 bases and J by 5 bases, with 9 bases between the two germline ends. The CDR3 here is CASSEGSLDTQYF. The CDR3 DNA is TGTGCCAGCAGTGAGGGCAGCTTAGATACGCAGTATTTT.

The chain employs TRBV9 and TRBJ1-6, with 8 bases identical to TRBD1. J lost 7 bases, V lost 4 bases, and 10 bases had no gene match. The CDR3 loop spans 16 amino acids. From germline, CDR1 is SGDLS and CDR2 YYNGEE. The CDR3 region has the DNA TGTGCCAGCAGCCAAACCCCCGGGACAGGCAATTCACCCCTCCACTTT. Translated: CASSQTPGTGNSPLHF.

V gene TRBV19 combines with J gene TRBJ2-7; a possible D gene is TRBD2 (6 bases). The V and J ends lost 3 bases and 3 bases respectively, with 9 bases between them. The CDR3 has 13 residues. CDR1 is LNHDA and CDR2 is SQIVND in the germline V gene (reference sequence). In nucleotides, the CDR3 is TGTGCCAGTAGTATGGGGGGAGGCTACGAGCAGTACTTC. It is translated as CASSMGGGYEQYF.

The chain recombines TRBV5-1 with TRBJ2-1, with TRBD1 matching over 9 bases. Germline V gene data show CDR1 as SGHRS and CDR2 as YFSETQ. This CDR3 comprises 15 residues. Trimming took 6 bases from V and 4 from J; bases not matched to a gene: 8. The CDR3 sequence: CASNPSGQGYNEQFF. In DNA form, the CDR3 reads TGCGCCAGCAACCCATCGGGACAGGGTTACAATGAGCAGTTCTTC.

V usage is TRBV7-2 and J usage is TRBJ2-1; TRBD2 agrees at 7 bases. Germline values: CDR1 SGHTA, CDR2 FQGNSA. The CDR3 is 15 residues long. J gave up 4 bases and V 3 bases, and 6 bases lay outside the gene matches. CDR3 in amino acids: CASSFSGPRYNEQFF. Written as DNA, the CDR3 is TGTGCCAGCAGCTTTAGCGGGCCGAGATACAATGAGCAGTTCTTC.

There are a few counts of this clone. The chain carries TRBV7-9 and TRBJ1-1; a weak D match, TRBD1 (6 bases). CDR1 SEHNR and CDR2 FQNEAQ come from the germline V gene (reference sequence). This CDR3 spans 12 amino acids. The V end lost 5 bases, the J end lost 8 bases, and 12 bases lay between the germline ends. The CDR3, as DNA: TGTGCCAGCAGCGGGTTTCAGGGGGAAGCTTTCTTT. It specifies CASSGFQGEAFF.

The V gene is TRBV10-3, the J gene TRBJ2-1; 10 bases align to TRBD1. Germline lookup yields CDR1 ENHRY and CDR2 SYGVKD. The CDR3 loop spans 16 amino acids. The J segment lost 7 bases and the V segment lost 6 bases, leaving 12 bases of the junction unmatched. In nucleotides, the CDR3 is TGTGCCATCAGGGATCCACCCGGGACAGGGGAAAATGAGCAGTTCTTC. Its translation is CAIRDPPGTGENEQFF.

This clone has a handful of counts. The chain has TRBV7-9 and TRBJ1-1; possible D gene TRBD1, 5 bases. Trimming left V 5 bases short and J 0 bases short, with 13 bases between. This CDR3 contains 15 residues. Looked up from germline, CDR1 is SEHNR and CDR2 is FQNEAQ (reference sequence). CDR3 protein: CASSNRQNMNTEAFF. The CDR3 DNA sequence: TGTGCCAGCAGCAACCGACAGAACATGAACACTGAAGCTTTCTTT.

This chain links TRBV5-5 with TRBJ2-2, with a possible D match to TRBD2 (6 bases). Trimming left V 0 bases short and J 6 bases short, with 9 bases between. Germline V gene data show CDR1 as SGHKS and CDR2 as YYEKEE (reference sequence). The CDR3 runs 14 residues. The CDR3 here is CASSLGPSAGELFF. DNA of the CDR3: TGTGCCAGCAGCTTGGGACCTAGCGCCGGGGAGCTGTTTTTT.

The table lists this clone with a count of one. The chain employs TRBV4-1 and TRBJ2-1; 11 bases fit TRBD2. Germline-derived CDR1 and CDR2 are MGHRA and YSYEKL. The CDR3 is 17 residues long. The junction had 9 bases not matched to a gene; V was cut back by 5 bases and J by 3 bases. The CDR3 protein is CASSKTSGNPLYNEQFF. CDR3 nucleotides: TGCGCCAGCAGCAAGACTAGCGGGAACCCTCTCTACAATGAGCAGTTCTTC.

The chain links TRBV6-6 to TRBJ2-5; D not certain. This CDR3 is built from 15 residues. Germline-derived CDR1 and CDR2 are MNHNY and SVGAGI (reference sequence). The ends were cut back, 6 bases at V and 2 bases at J, with 16 bases in the middle. CDR3 sequence: CASSSLGGAQETQYF. In nucleotides, the CDR3 is TGTGCCAGCAGCTCCCTCGGCGGAGCACAAGAGACCCAGTACTTC.

The rearrangement links TRBV5-4 to TRBJ2-5; weak D call: TRBD1 (5 bases). The V gene's germline CDR1 is SGHNT and CDR2 YYREEE (reference sequence). The V end was cut by 1 base, the J end by 3 bases, with 10 bases between. The CDR3 has 14 residues. The DNA of the CDR3 is TGTGCCAGCAGCTTGCACTCAGGGAAAGAGACCCAGTACTTC. Protein sequence: CASSLHSGKETQYF.

The chain combines TRBV28 with TRBJ2-7; 11 positions agree with TRBD2. J was trimmed by 4 bases and V by 7 bases; bases with no gene match: 9. Germline V gives CDR1 MDHEN, CDR2 SYDVKM. The CDR3 is made up of 15 amino acids. This chain's CDR3 is CASKILAGEGYEQYF. CDR3 sequence (DNA): TGTGCCAGCAAGATACTAGCGGGAGAAGGATACGAGCAGTACTTC.

The chain carries TRBV19 and TRBJ2-5; the D gene is possibly TRBD2 (6 bases). V was cut by 8 bases and J by 3 bases, with 13 bases left in between. The germline gives CDR1 LNHDA, CDR2 SQIVND (reference sequence). The CDR3 spans 13 residues. As DNA, the CDR3 is TGTGCCAGTCGCCAGGGCGGGAAAGAGACCCAGTACTTC. Encoded protein: CASRQGGKETQYF.

This rearrangement joins TRBV5-1 to TRBJ1-6; D may be TRBD1 (5 bases). V was cut by 0 bases and J by 0 bases, with 19 bases left in between. The length of the CDR3 is 20 residues. The germline V gene has CDR1 SGHRS and CDR2 YFSETQ. The CDR3 loop is CASSLVARTRPSSYNSPLHF. The CDR3 nucleotides are TGCGCCAGCAGCTTGGTCGCCCGGACACGACCGAGCTCCTATAATTCACCCCTCCACTTT. Together with reference TRBV5-1 and TRBJ1-6, the CDR3 gives the full variable domain: KAGVTQTPRYLIKTRGQQVTLSCSPISGHRSVSWYQQTPGQGLQFLFEYFSETQRNKGNFPGRFSGRQFSNSRSEMNVSTLELGDSALYLCASSLVARTRPSSYNSPLHFGNGTRLTVT.

The gene calls are TRBV10-1 and TRBJ2-2, with D possibly TRBD1 on 6 matching bases. Germline CDR1 reads WNHNN; CDR2 reads SYGVQD (reference sequence). Trimming removed 6 bases from V and 1 base from J, with 9 bases in between. The CDR3 runs to 14 residues. The CDR3 nucleotides read TGCGCCAGCAGGACGGGACAGAACACCGGGGAGCTGTTTTTT. This sequence encodes CASRTGQNTGELFF.

J is TRBJ1-2 and V is TRBV30; maybe TRBD1 (6 bases). The CDR3 has 13 residues. With 6 bases removed from V and 3 bases from J, the gap between germline ends came to 14 bases. Germline CDR1 is GTSNPN and CDR2 is SVGIG (reference sequence). The CDR3 protein is CACRDRSHYGYTF. The CDR3 DNA reads TGTGCCTGCCGAGACAGGAGCCACTATGGCTACACCTTC.

The chain links TRBV27 to TRBJ2-7, with TRBD1 as a possible D gene (5 bases). The germline gives CDR1 MNHEY, CDR2 SMNVEV (reference sequence). Trimming cost V 3 bases and J 5 bases, with 5 bases left between them. The CDR3 extends over 11 amino acids. The chain's CDR3 is CASSFRDEQYF. The CDR3 DNA follows: TGTGCCAGCAGTTTCAGGGACGAGCAGTACTTC.

This clone showed up just a few times. This chain connects TRBV15 to TRBJ1-3, with 9 nucleotides matching TRBD1. CDR1 LNHNV and CDR2 YYDKDF come from the germline V gene (reference sequence). The CDR3 runs to 17 residues. Trimming cost V 5 bases and J 4 bases; bases outside gene matches: 12. The CDR3 DNA reads TGTGCCACCAGCCCCCCCGGGTACAGGGGGCAAGGAAACACCATATATTTT. Amino acid sequence: CATSPPGYRGQGNTIYF. Supplemented by reference TRBV15 and TRBJ1-3, the full variable domain reads DAMVIQNPRYQVTQFGKPVTLSCSQTLNHNVMYWYQQKSSQAPKLLFHYYDKDFNNEADTPDNFQSRRPNTSFCFLDIRSPGLGDTAMYLCATSPPGYRGQGNTIYFGEGSWLTVV.

The chain joins TRBV7-9 to TRBJ2-1; no clear D. The CDR3 runs to 13 residues. Trimming removed 8 bases at V and 8 bases at J, with 16 bases between. Germline lookup yields CDR1 SEHNR and CDR2 FQNEAQ (reference sequence). This chain's CDR3 is CASLAAVAYEQFF. CDR3 nucleotide sequence: TGTGCCAGCCTCGCGGCGGTGGCGTATGAGCAGTTCTTC.

This clone was picked up a small number of times. This sequence joins TRBV7-9 and TRBJ1-1, with TRBD1 matching 7 bases. After removal of 3 bases from V and 3 bases from J, the junction contained 1 base not matched to a gene. Per germline, CDR1 SEHNR and CDR2 FQNEAQ (reference sequence). There are 13 residues in the CDR3. In nucleotides, the CDR3 is TGTGCCAGCAGCTTCGGGACAGACACTGAAGCTTTCTTT. Its translation: CASSFGTDTEAFF.

This chain links TRBV9 with TRBJ2-1; D possibly corresponds to TRBD1 (5 bases). This CDR3 contains 15 residues. Germline V CDR1 and CDR2: SGDLS, YYNGEE. V was pared by 4 bases and J by 7 bases, with 18 bases between. CDR3 sequence reads: CASSPRDSPTNEQFF. Here the CDR3 DNA reads TGTGCCAGCAGCCCCCGCGACAGCCCAACTAATGAGCAGTTCTTC. Supplemented by reference TRBV9 and TRBJ2-1, the full variable domain reads DSGVTQTPKHLITATGQRVTLRCSPRSGDLSVYWYQQSLDQGLQFLIQYYNGEERAKGNILERFSAQQFPDLHSELNLSSLELGDSALYFCASSPRDSPTNEQFFGPGTRLTVL.

This chain links TRBV7-3 with TRBJ1-1, with D uncertain. Looked up from germline, CDR1 is SGHTA and CDR2 is FQGTGA. This CDR3 comprises 15 residues. V lost 5 bases and J lost 0, with 13 bases in between. The CDR3 here is CASSPRTRMNTEAFF. The CDR3 DNA follows: TGTGCCAGCAGCCCCCGGACTAGGATGAACACTGAAGCTTTCTTT.

This chain links TRBV6-5 with TRBJ1-6; 7 bases match TRBD1. The CDR3 extends over 13 amino acids. CDR1 and CDR2 from the germline V gene are MNHEY and SVGAGI. V trimming: 5 bases; J trimming: 6 bases; junction bases outside the gene matches: 1. The CDR3 DNA reads as TGTGCCAGCAGTAGACAGGGTAATTCACCCCTCCACTTT. Translation gives CASSRQGNSPLHF.

The chain employs TRBV27 and TRBJ1-1; maybe TRBD1 (5 bases). CDR3 length: 14 residues. V shed 6 bases and J shed 6 bases, with 17 bases lying between them. In germline, CDR1 is MNHEY, CDR2 SMNVEV (reference sequence). This chain's CDR3 is CASRLGLGTPEAFF. CDR3 coding DNA: TGTGCCAGCAGGTTGGGACTCGGGACCCCTGAAGCTTTCTTT.